Listed below are T cell receptor beta chains from one sample, sequenced in a study of human T cells and chemical hapten exposure. TCRdb itself ran the RACE reads through MiXCR, one entry per CDR3 protein. Found here are fewer than 400,000 distinct CDR3 sequences, under 9% of them singletons; the top ten hold around 8.2%. The sequencing used whole blood, collected in connection with sensitization to the hapten diphenylcyclopropenone (DPC). These receptors were obtained from a woman under 30 with alopecia areata. Some clones in this sample may be carry-over from other donors' samples. Both conserved end residues are part of each CDR3. A D gene is named only where the DNA matches it firmly. Clone size is not always given. Where it is, it says once, few, many or a class for expanded clones.

>TRBJ2-1|TRBD2|NA|TRBV5-1
CASSLRVAGGQYNEQFF
TGCGCCAGCAGCTTGCGCGTAGCGGGGGGCCAATACAATGAGCAGTTCTTC
>TRBJ1-1|TRBD1|many|TRBV10-3
CAIRKTGVGNTEAFF
TGTGCCATCAGGAAGACAGGGGTAGGGAACACTGAAGCTTTCTTT
>TRBJ2-1|NA|few|TRBV28
CATNGAGYAGEQFF
TGTGCCACCAACGGGGCAGGGTATGCAGGGGAGCAGTTCTTC
>TRBJ1-2|TRBD1|few|TRBV4-2
CASSQDSQGALGYTF
TGTGCCAGCAGCCAAGATTCCCAGGGGGCGCTTGGCTACACCTTC
>TRBJ2-3|NA|many|TRBV6-6
CASSSSGRSTDTQYF
NA
>TRBJ2-3|NA|few|TRBV4-3
CASSQEERTPQYF
TGCGCCAGCAGCCAAGAAGAAAGGACGCCGCAGTATTTT
>TRBJ2-3|NA|NA|TRBV6-5
CASSYGAWTDTQYF
TGTGCCAGCAGTTACGGGGCTTGGACAGATACGCAGTATTTT
>TRBJ1-5|NA|many|TRBV4-1
CASSQVGNQPQHF
TGCGCCAGCAGCCAAGTGGGAAATCAGCCCCAGCATTTT
>TRBJ1-5|NA|NA|TRBV3-1
CASSGNNQPQHF
TGTGCCAGCAGCGGGAATAATCAGCCCCAGCATTTT
>TRBJ2-2|NA|few|TRBV12-3/TRBV12-4
CASRIGNRDTGELFF
TGTGCCAGCCGGATAGGAAACAGGGACACCGGGGAGCTGTTTTTT
>TRBJ1-1|NA|NA|TRBV25-1
CASSVPGSTEAFF
TGTGCCAGCAGTGTCCCAGGGAGCACTGAAGCTTTCTTT
>TRBJ2-7|NA|many|TRBV4-3
CASSPPGGAEQYF
TGCGCCAGCAGCCCCCCTGGAGGGGCCGAGCAGTACTTC
>TRBJ2-1|NA|few|TRBV18
CASSPLRVPEQFF
TGTGCCAGCTCTCCCCTCCGGGTTCCTGAGCAGTTCTTC
>TRBJ2-7|NA|NA|TRBV28
CASSPDQYEQYF
TGTGCCAGCAGTCCCGACCAATACGAGCAGTACTTC
>TRBJ1-2|TRBD1|few|TRBV20-1
CSASPPTGTVAYGYTF
TGCAGTGCTAGCCCCCCGACCGGGACAGTTGCTTATGGCTACACCTTC
>TRBJ2-5|NA|few|TRBV2
CASSDARPQETQYF
TGTGCCAGCAGTGATGCCAGGCCCCAAGAGACCCAGTACTTC
>TRBJ2-7|NA|NA|TRBV4-3
CASSQVSARDSYEQYF
TGCGCCAGCAGCCAAGTATCTGCACGGGATTCCTACGAGCAGTACTTC